These T cell receptor beta chains were read from a single sample in a study of cytomegalovirus exposure and HLA in healthy donors. The method was immunoSEQ multiplex PCR; TCRdb's version includes in-frame clones alone and lacks a portion of them. The repertoire holds more than 150,000 clones, with 84% as singletons. Sample: PBMCs. These receptors all stem from a girl aged 2 to 10 in good health and CMV-seropositive. CDR3s include the opening cysteine and the closing phenylalanine or tryptophan. Some rows have no size entry. The others give once, few or many, or a class for an expanded clone.

size	V	J	CDR3
NA	TRBV28	TRBJ1-1	CASTFPTGQGHTEAFF
few	TRBV30	TRBJ2-7	CAWSVLFRDRVYEQYF
NA	TRBV9	TRBJ2-2	CASSVGGSGTGPSGELFF
NA	TRBV2	TRBJ1-5	CASKTGLSNQPQHF
NA	TRBV2	TRBJ2-2	CATNLAGTPGELFF
NA	TRBV2	TRBJ1-1	CASSADRGVSNTEAFF
once	TRBV4-1	TRBJ2-1	CASSQLGLAGNEQFF
NA	TRBV7-9	TRBJ1-5	CASSLDRGSEPQHF
few	TRBV29-1	TRBJ1-1	CSVRQDMNTEAFF
NA	TRBV6-5	TRBJ2-1	CASSYSTGGPYNEQFF
once	TRBV25-1	NA	CASSRDRRYYEQYF
NA	TRBV30	TRBJ2-1	CAWSVRTSGFNEQFF